The clone carrying this TCR beta chain occurred a few times. Its antigen is as yet unknown. A NOSPECS grade of at least 4, a Clinical Activity Score of at least 3 and duration under 3 months were recorded in ophthalmopathy patients. Diagnosing involved the use of clinical symptoms, serum thyroxine and TRAb, thyroid ultrasound and orbital computed tomography. RNA transcripts provided the source from which TCR beta CDR3 regions were amplified. Researchers ran a first-round RT-PCR on the TCR CDR3 using the HTBI primer set. TCRdb fed the multiplex PCR reads into MiXCR, producing one record per CDR3 protein. The table has approximately 430,000 distinct CDR3 sequences, roughly 14% seen once; the top ten hold about 12%. This record comes from a study of T cells in Graves' hyperthyroidism and ophthalmopathy. CDR3 length equals 14 residues. V was pared by 3 bases and J by 1 base, with 9 bases between. Germline CDR1 and CDR2: SGHTA and FQGNSA.

The study's findings and limits: It was a median approximately six months before onset that the model predicted ophthalmopathy.

Sequencing input: blood. The chain is built from TRBV7-2 and TRBJ1-2; D uncertain. The receptor was isolated from a man younger than 30 with Graves' ophthalmopathy. DNA for the CDR3: TGTGCCAGCAGCTTCGACGGTGATAACTATGGCTACACCTTC. It translates to CASSFDGDNYGYTF.